The 24 T cell receptor beta chains below come from one sample, sequenced in a study of blood T cell repertoires in COVID-19. TCRdb's table, derived via immunoSEQ multiplex PCR, lists solely in-frame clones and lacks some. The sample lists some 150,000 clones; around 89% were seen once. Sequenced material: PBMCs or T cells enriched from blood (not recorded which). Receptors were obtained from a woman under 40 with acute COVID-19.

Only one count was recorded for this clone. The chain has TRBV2 and TRBJ2-1; 15 bases match TRBD2. Germline loops: CDR1 SNHLY, CDR2 FYNNEI. Losses at the gene ends were 10 bases for V and 9 bases for J; bases not matched to a gene: 7. CDR3 length equals 14 residues. The CDR3 here is CATDGLAGGPEQFF. CDR3 coding DNA: TGTGCCACCGACGGACTAGCGGGAGGGCCTGAGCAGTTCTTC.

The chain carries TRBV7-9 and TRBJ1-4, with D uncertain. The CDR3 spans 14 residues. From germline, CDR1 is SEHNR and CDR2 FQNEAQ (reference sequence). V was shortened by 5 bases and J by 3 bases, with 10 bases between the two germline ends. The CDR3 DNA reads as TGTGCCAGCAGCCCGGGTATGCCTAATGAAAAACTGTTTTTT. This translates into CASSPGMPNEKLFF.

The gene calls are TRBV6-5 and TRBJ2-7, with D perhaps matching TRBD2 (5 bases). Germline-derived CDR1 and CDR2 are MNHEY and SVGAGI. V was clipped by 4 bases and J by 2 bases, with 9 bases between them. This CDR3 region has 13 residues. The CDR3 sequence is CASSLAGTYEQYF. The CDR3 bases are TGTGCCAGCAGTTTAGCCGGGACCTACGAGCAGTACTTC.

The rearrangement links TRBV12-5 to TRBJ2-3, with D maybe TRBD1 (5 bases). V lost 0 bases to trimming and J lost 3 bases, with 19 bases between them. The germline CDR1 and CDR2 sequences are LGHNT and FRNRAP. The CDR3 sequence is 18 residues long. CDR3: CASGLVLDGRVGTDTQYF. CDR3 DNA: TGTGCTAGTGGTTTGGTACTCGACGGCAGGGTAGGGACAGATACGCAGTATTTT.

The chain joins TRBV9 to TRBJ1-4; D possibly corresponds to TRBD1 (5 bases). Trimming left V 4 bases short and J 4 bases short, with 14 bases between. CDR1 is SGDLS, CDR2 YYNGEE, per germline. The CDR3 is 15 residues long. The CDR3, as DNA: TGTGCCAGCAGCCAGCGGGACCTCATTAATGAAAAACTGTTTTTT. It encodes CASSQRDLINEKLFF.

The chain employs TRBV19 and TRBJ1-5; D is possibly TRBD1 (6 bases). Germline V gives CDR1 LNHDA, CDR2 SQIVND (reference sequence). With 4 bases removed from V and 7 bases from J, the gap between germline ends came to 11 bases. The CDR3 has 13 amino acids. CDR3: CASSTDRPQPQHF. As DNA, the CDR3 is TGTGCCAGTAGTACCGACAGGCCCCAGCCCCAGCATTTT.

The table lists this clone with a count of one. The rearrangement links TRBV18 to TRBJ2-7; 11 bases match TRBD2. Germline V gives CDR1 KGHSH, CDR2 LQKENI. V was clipped by 3 bases and J by 2 bases; unmatched bases: 6. The CDR3 covers 16 residues. The CDR3 here is CASSPSTSGRAYEQYF. The CDR3 nucleotides are TGTGCCAGCTCACCGTCAACTAGCGGGAGAGCCTACGAGCAGTACTTC. The full variable domain, in which reference TRBV18 and TRBJ2-7 provide the parts outside the CDR3, is NAGVMQNPRHLVRRRGQEARLRCSPMKGHSHVYWYRQLPEEGLKFMVYLQKENIIDESGMPKERFSAEFPKEGPSILRIQQVVRGDSAAYFCASSPSTSGRAYEQYFGPGTRLTVT.

The chain couples TRBV19 to TRBJ1-2; TRBD1 aligns across 8 bases. Trimming took 6 bases from V and 0 from J; bases not matched to a gene: 6. The CDR3 runs to 15 residues. Germline-derived CDR1 and CDR2 are LNHDA and SQIVND (reference sequence). CDR3 sequence reads: CASSGGQVTNYGYTF. The CDR3 DNA reads TGTGCCAGTAGCGGGGGACAGGTTACTAACTATGGCTACACCTTC.

The CDR3 DNA follows: TGTGCCACGCAGAGGTTCAGGGACAGAAATCAGCCCCAGCATTTT. The encoded protein is CATQRFRDRNQPQHF. The chain is built from TRBV19 and TRBJ1-5; the match to TRBD1 covers 7 bases. Trimming at V came to 10 bases and at J to 4 bases, leaving 13 bases not matched to a gene. CDR3 length equals 15 residues. Germline CDR1 reads LNHDA; CDR2 reads SQIVND (reference sequence).

The chain links TRBV7-2 to TRBJ1-1, with 7 bases fitting TRBD1. Germline loops: CDR1 SGHTA, CDR2 FQGNSA. The V and J ends lost 5 bases and 4 bases, in that order; junction bases with no gene match: 4. The CDR3 spans 13 residues. CDR3: CASSRDRATEAFF. The CDR3 DNA sequence: TGTGCCAGCAGCCGAGACAGGGCCACTGAAGCTTTCTTT.

The rearrangement uses TRBV28 and TRBJ2-7, with a possible D match to TRBD1 (6 bases). This CDR3 contains 16 residues. CDR1 is MDHEN and CDR2 is SYDVKM in the germline V gene. V gave up 5 bases and J gave up 2 bases, with 19 bases separating them. The CDR3 region is CASSANEGEKTYEQYF. The CDR3 DNA is TGTGCCAGCAGTGCGAACGAGGGGGAGAAGACCTACGAGCAGTACTTC.

The J gene is TRBJ2-5, the V gene TRBV28, with D maybe TRBD1 (6 bases). The germline V gene has CDR1 MDHEN and CDR2 SYDVKM. V was cut by 7 bases and J by 0 bases, with 18 bases left in between. The CDR3 sequence is 16 residues long. This chain's CDR3 is CASNTPGQMDQETQYF. DNA for the CDR3: TGTGCCAGCAATACCCCCGGACAGATGGACCAAGAGACCCAGTACTTC.

The rearrangement uses TRBV9 and TRBJ1-1, with TRBD1 identical over 10 bases. CDR3 size: 17 residues. The ends lost 4 bases at V and 5 bases at J; junction bases unmatched: 14. Germline V lookup: CDR1 SGDLS, CDR2 YYNGEE. CDR3 loop: CASSIGQGVEEGTEAFF. DNA of the CDR3: TGTGCCAGCAGCATAGGACAGGGGGTCGAAGAGGGAACTGAAGCTTTCTTT.

The chain has TRBV27 and TRBJ1-1, with D tentatively TRBD1 (6 bases). The CDR3 has 14 residues. In germline, CDR1 is MNHEY, CDR2 SMNVEV (reference sequence). V lost 4 bases and J lost 3, with 12 bases in between. The CDR3: CASSWSRGYTEAFF. The DNA of the CDR3 is TGTGCCAGCAGTTGGAGCAGGGGATACACTGAAGCTTTCTTT.

The CDR3: CASSEAEFGEKLFF. Written as DNA, the CDR3 is TGCGCCAGCAGCGAGGCAGAGTTCGGGGAAAAACTGTTTTTT. This sequence joins TRBV5-1 and TRBJ1-4, with D unclear. The CDR3 totals 14 residues. The germline V gene has CDR1 SGHRS and CDR2 YFSETQ. Trimming removed 4 bases from V and 8 bases from J, with 15 bases in between.

The gene calls are TRBV5-1 and TRBJ1-4, with 7 bases matching TRBD1. CDR1 is SGHRS and CDR2 is YFSETQ in the germline V gene. The CDR3 runs 15 residues. Trimming took 5 bases from V and 0 from J; bases not matched to a gene: 4. This CDR3 reads CASRGGQATNEKLFF. The CDR3 coding sequence is TGCGCCAGCAGGGGAGGACAGGCAACTAATGAAAAACTGTTTTTT.

This clone has more than one count but fewer than ten. The CDR3 DNA sequence: TGTGCCAGCAGTATGGGGACAGCTGGAAACACCATATATTTT. Protein sequence: CASSMGTAGNTIYF. The chain has TRBV4-2 and TRBJ1-3, with 7 bases aligning to TRBD1. Germline V gene lookup returns CDR1 LGHNA and CDR2 YNFKEQ. J was trimmed by 2 bases and V by 6 bases; bases with no gene match: 4. CDR3 length equals 14 residues.

The chain joins TRBV7-9 to TRBJ2-1; 11 bases match TRBD2. V shed 1 base, J shed 7 bases, and the junction held 6 bases outside the gene matches. Germline V lookup: CDR1 SEHNR, CDR2 FQNEAQ (reference sequence). The CDR3 is 16 residues long. The CDR3 coding sequence is TGTGCCAGCAGCTTAGTAGCGGGAGGGCCGCTGAATGAGCAGTTCTTC. Protein: CASSLVAGGPLNEQFF.

This clone was seen a single time. The chain uses TRBV27 and TRBJ2-1, with D possibly matching TRBD2 (5 bases). The CDR3 extends over 15 amino acids. V gave up 2 bases and J gave up 3 bases, with 11 bases separating them. CDR1 MNHEY and CDR2 SMNVEV come from the germline V gene (reference sequence). CDR3 amino acids: CASSLRGNNYNEQFF. DNA for the CDR3: TGTGCCAGCAGTTTACGAGGGAACAACTACAATGAGCAGTTCTTC.

This rearrangement joins TRBV7-2 to TRBJ2-7, with unresolved D. The germline V gene encodes CDR1 SGHTA and CDR2 FQGNSA. This CDR3 comprises 14 residues. Trimming cost V 3 bases and J 3 bases, with 12 bases left between them. The CDR3 DNA is TGTGCCAGCAGCTTTCGCGGAGCATTCTACGAGCAGTACTTC. Protein sequence: CASSFRGAFYEQYF.

This CDR3 reads CATSSGFGLSGEAFF. CDR3 nucleotide sequence: TGTGCCACCAGCAGTGGTTTCGGGTTATCGGGAGAAGCTTTCTTT. V usage is TRBV15 and J usage is TRBJ1-1; D gene uncertain. Germline V lookup: CDR1 LNHNV, CDR2 YYDKDF (reference sequence). Trimming took 3 bases from V and 8 from J, leaving 19 bases between them. This CDR3 spans 15 amino acids.

The chain couples TRBV5-1 to TRBJ2-1, with TRBD2 identical over 11 bases. From germline, CDR1 is SGHRS and CDR2 YFSETQ. Germline trimming cut 2 bases from V and 9 bases from J; bases unmatched to any gene: 7. The CDR3 has 15 amino acids. The CDR3, as DNA: TGCGCCAGCAGCTTAACTAGCGGGAGTATAATTGAGCAGTTCTTC. This encodes CASSLTSGSIIEQFF.

V gene TRBV6-5 combines with J gene TRBJ2-3; TRBD2 matches 7 bases. J lost 4 bases, V lost 11 bases, and 15 bases had no gene match. Per germline, CDR1 MNHEY and CDR2 SVGAGI. This CDR3 comprises 15 residues. The CDR3 region is CAGRGYGGTADTQYF. DNA of the CDR3: TGTGCCGGGCGGGGTTACGGGGGGACGGCAGATACGCAGTATTTT.

This chain links TRBV4-3 with TRBJ2-7; possible D gene TRBD2, 5 bases. The CDR3 is made up of 15 amino acids. V was trimmed by 6 bases and J by 2 bases, leaving 17 bases between them. Germline V CDR1 and CDR2: LGHNA, YSLEER. The CDR3 is CASSQTAGIPYEQYF. CDR3 nucleotides: TGCGCCAGCAGTCAAACCGCCGGGATACCCTACGAGCAGTACTTC.